The 21 T cell receptor beta chains listed next were all sequenced from one sample in a study of OX40 agonist ivuxolimab in advanced cancers. Method: immunoSEQ multiplex PCR; TCRdb's copy keeps in-frame clones and lacks some. This table holds some 130,000 clones, just over 90% found once. The sample consisted of CD4+ or CD8+ T cells sorted from blood, taken in a trial of the OX40 agonist ivuxolimab. The receptors stem from an adult with an advanced solid tumor such as melanoma, head and neck, liver or kidney cancer.

This chain uses TRBV7-9 with TRBJ1-1; maybe TRBD1 (5 bases). This CDR3 region has 12 residues. Germline lookup yields CDR1 SEHNR and CDR2 FQNEAQ (reference sequence). Trimming pared 5 bases from V and 11 bases from J, leaving 15 bases between. In nucleotides, the CDR3 is TGTGCCAGCAGCCCCCTGGGGGGTAATGCTTTCTTT. It codes for CASSPLGGNAFF.

CDR3 in DNA: TGTGCCAGCAGCCCCCTCCGACAGCCGCTATACAATGAGCAGTTCTTC. Translating gives CASSPLRQPLYNEQFF. The chain uses TRBV13 and TRBJ2-1; TRBD1 is a possible D gene (5 bases). The germline gives CDR1 PRHDT, CDR2 FYEKMQ (reference sequence). The CDR3 is 16 amino acids. Trimming stripped 5 bases from V and 4 bases from J, with 18 bases between.

This clone showed up just once. V gene TRBV28 combines with J gene TRBJ1-2, with D uncertain. This CDR3 has 13 residues. Trimming took off 6 bases at V and 6 bases at J, with 14 bases between the two ends. Germline V CDR1 and CDR2: MDHEN, SYDVKM. The CDR3 region has the DNA TGTGCCAGCAGGGACCCTGGGGTTCATGGCTACACCTTC. It codes for CASRDPGVHGYTF.

This chain links TRBV7-2 with TRBJ2-1; D not certain. There are 13 residues in the CDR3. V was clipped by 2 bases and J by 2 bases, with 4 bases between them. Per the germline V gene, CDR1 is SGHTA and CDR2 is FQGNSA. CDR3 bases: TGTGCCAGCAGCTTACCGCCCTACAATGAGCAGTTCTTC. It is translated as CASSLPPYNEQFF.

V is TRBV4-3 and J is TRBJ1-6, with 9 bases fitting TRBD1. V was clipped by 1 base and J by 9 bases; unmatched bases: 7. Germline V gene lookup returns CDR1 LGHNA and CDR2 YSLEER. The CDR3 loop spans 16 amino acids. In nucleotides, the CDR3 is TGCGCCAGCAGCCAAGGGAAGGGACAGGGTAGTTCACCCCTCCACTTT. This translates into CASSQGKGQGSSPLHF.

This sequence joins TRBV28 and TRBJ1-1, with 7 bases aligning to TRBD1. This CDR3 spans 11 amino acids. Trimming cost V 7 bases and J 11 bases; bases outside gene matches: 7. Germline CDR1 and CDR2: MDHEN and SYDVKM. CDR3: CASNVDRAAFF. The CDR3 DNA is TGTGCCAGCAACGTAGACAGGGCGGCTTTCTTT.

The rearrangement joins TRBV7-6 to TRBJ2-3, with 8 bases fitting TRBD2. The CDR3 has 16 residues. J gave up 2 bases and V 5 bases, and 9 bases lay outside the gene matches. Germline values: CDR1 SGHVS, CDR2 FNYEAQ. The CDR3 region is CASSALAGGHTDTQYF. The DNA for the CDR3 is TGTGCCAGCAGCGCCCTGGCGGGGGGCCACACAGATACGCAGTATTTT.

The V gene is TRBV19, the J gene TRBJ1-5; no clear D. CDR1 is LNHDA and CDR2 is SQIVND in the germline V gene (reference sequence). CDR3 length equals 14 residues. V lost 3 bases and J 3 bases, leaving 9 bases between the germline ends. This chain's CDR3 is CASSIVGYNQPQHF. As DNA, the CDR3 is TGTGCCAGTAGTATCGTCGGATACAATCAGCCCCAGCATTTT. The full variable domain, its missing parts supplied by reference TRBV19 and TRBJ1-5, is DGGITQSPKYLFRKEGQNVTLSCEQNLNHDAMYWYRQDPGQGLRLIYYSQIVNDFQKGDIAEGYSVSREKKESFPLTVTSAQKNPTAFYLCASSIVGYNQPQHFGDGTRLSIL.

The V and J genes are TRBV6-5 and TRBJ1-2; TRBD1 agrees at 7 bases. V gave up 8 bases and J gave up 4 bases; unmatched junction bases: 7. Germline lookup yields CDR1 MNHEY and CDR2 SVGAGI. CDR3 length equals 13 residues. This CDR3 reads CASDRASSYGYTF. The CDR3 DNA follows: TGTGCCAGCGACAGGGCCTCTTCCTATGGCTACACCTTC.

This clone was observed a single time. This sequence joins TRBV6-1 and TRBJ2-7, with 10 bases matching TRBD1. CDR1 is MNHNS and CDR2 is SASEGT in the germline V gene. The CDR3 has 15 residues. V was pared by 5 bases and J by 4 bases, with 8 bases of the junction left unmatched. For the CDR3, the DNA is TGTGCCAGCAGTTGGGACAGGGGACACAATTACGAGCAGTACTTC. This encodes CASSWDRGHNYEQYF.

In its sample, this clone was seen a few times. V gene TRBV19 combines with J gene TRBJ1-1, with D possibly being TRBD1 (5 bases). The germline V and J ends were trimmed by 3 bases and 1 base, with 15 bases remaining between them. CDR3 length: 16 amino acids. The V gene's germline CDR1 is LNHDA and CDR2 SQIVND (reference sequence). CDR3 bases: TGTGCCAGTAGTATGTGGTTTCAGGGTAGGAACACTGAAGCTTTCTTT. Residues: CASSMWFQGRNTEAFF.

The J gene is TRBJ1-4, the V gene TRBV4-3; D is ambiguous. Trimming took 0 bases from V and 6 from J, leaving 8 bases between them. The CDR3 extends over 14 amino acids. CDR1 is LGHNA and CDR2 is YSLEER in the germline V gene. The CDR3 bases are TGCGCCAGCAGCCAAGATGAGTCCTATGAAAAACTGTTTTTT. This sequence encodes CASSQDESYEKLFF.

This chain connects TRBV7-2 to TRBJ2-2; a possible D gene is TRBD1 (5 bases). There are 13 residues in the CDR3. The germline gives CDR1 SGHTA, CDR2 FQGNSA. V lost 5 bases and J lost 7, with 11 bases in between. Here the CDR3 reads CASSPQGFGELFF. CDR3 sequence (DNA): TGTGCCAGCAGCCCCCAGGGATTCGGGGAGCTGTTTTTT.

The chain combines TRBV9 with TRBJ2-3; 7 bases map to TRBD2. The CDR3 contains 13 residues. CDR1 is SGDLS, CDR2 YYNGEE, per germline. The ends lost 3 bases at V and 6 bases at J; junction bases unmatched: 4. DNA of the CDR3: TGTGCCAGCAGCGCCCCCGGGAGGGATACGCAGTATTTT. Translated: CASSAPGRDTQYF.

The J gene is TRBJ2-7, the V gene TRBV5-4; possibly TRBD2 for D (7 bases). Trimming removed 4 bases from V and 5 bases from J, with 10 bases in between. Germline CDR1 SGHNT, CDR2 YYREEE (reference sequence). CDR3 length: 12 amino acids. DNA for the CDR3: TGTGCCAGCAGCAAGGGGGGGGACGAGCAGTACTTC. The encoded protein is CASSKGGDEQYF. Together with reference TRBV5-4 and TRBJ2-7, the CDR3 gives the full variable domain: ETGVTQSPTHLIKTRGQQVTLRCSSQSGHNTVSWYQQALGQGPQFIFQYYREEENGRGNFPPRFSGLQFPNYSSELNVNALELDDSALYLCASSKGGDEQYFGPGTRLTVT.

To note about this clone: This sample includes further DNA sequences coding for the same CDR3. The DNA of the CDR3 is TGTGCCAGCTCACCACCAAGCACAGATACGCAGTATTTT. Amino acids: CASSPPSTDTQYF. The chain combines TRBV18 with TRBJ2-3; D is uncertain. V was trimmed by 0 bases and J by 0 bases, leaving 1 base between them. CDR1 is KGHSH and CDR2 is LQKENI in the germline V gene. The CDR3 covers 13 residues. Drawing the rest from reference TRBV18 and TRBJ2-3, the complete variable domain is NAGVMQNPRHLVRRRGQEARLRCSPMKGHSHVYWYRQLPEEGLKFMVYLQKENIIDESGMPKERFSAEFPKEGPSILRIQQVVRGDSAAYFCASSPPSTDTQYFGPGTRLTVL.

The genes are TRBV7-2 and TRBJ1-1, with D perhaps TRBD1 (5 bases). Germline V gene sequence: CDR1 SGHTA, CDR2 FQGNSA. The CDR3 consists of 16 residues. Between the trimmed V and J ends, which lost 5 bases and 6 bases, there was a span of 22 bases. DNA for the CDR3: TGTGCCAGCAGCCCTAGACCTCAGGGATTCGGGCCTGAAGCTTTCTTT. Protein product: CASSPRPQGFGPEAFF.

The J gene is TRBJ2-1, the V gene TRBV6-1; 10 nucleotides align to TRBD2. The germline V gene encodes CDR1 MNHNS and CDR2 SASEGT. This CDR3 has 15 amino acids. Trimming at V came to 7 bases and at J to 0 bases, leaving 3 bases not matched to a gene. The CDR3 here is CASTSGSLSYNEQFF. The CDR3 coding sequence is TGTGCCAGCACTAGCGGGAGCCTCTCCTACAATGAGCAGTTCTTC.

The CDR3 reads CAISESPPGTDTQYF. In DNA form, the CDR3 reads TGTGCCATCAGTGAGTCCCCCCCAGGCACAGATACGCAGTATTTT. The chain couples TRBV10-3 to TRBJ2-3; no reliable D call. V was pared by 0 bases and J by 1 base, with 8 bases between. Germline V gives CDR1 ENHRY, CDR2 SYGVKD. The length of the CDR3 is 15 residues.

J is TRBJ1-6 and V is TRBV7-9; the match to TRBD1 covers 8 bases. Germline V gene data show CDR1 as SEHNR and CDR2 as FQNEAQ (reference sequence). This CDR3 region has 15 residues. The trim removed 5 bases at V and 10 bases at J, leaving 10 bases unmatched. Here the CDR3 DNA reads TGTGCCAGCAGCCGAGTCGGGACAGGCGGGTCACCCCTCCACTTT. The encoded protein is CASSRVGTGGSPLHF. The variable domain in full, with the rest retrieved from reference TRBV7-9 and TRBJ1-6, is DTGVSQNPRHKITKRGQNVTFRCDPISEHNRLYWYRQTLGQGPEFLTYFQNEAQLEKSRLLSDRFSAERPKGSFSTLEIQRTEQGDSAMYLCASSRVGTGGSPLHFGNGTRLTVT.

The chain links TRBV5-1 to TRBJ1-1; 9 bases fit TRBD1. With 7 bases clipped from V and 4 bases from J, the junction kept 5 bases outside the gene matches. The germline CDR1 and CDR2 sequences are SGHRS and YFSETQ. The CDR3 covers 13 residues. The CDR3 sequence: CASAGDRATEAFF. CDR3 nucleotides: TGCGCCAGCGCGGGGGACAGGGCCACTGAAGCTTTCTTT.